Each of the 9 T cell receptor beta chains below was sequenced from the same sample in a study of molecular identifiers for immune sequencing clone quantification (dated by TCRdb to 2017 to 2018). The method was PCR. For sequencing, a NextSeq 500 was employed. The public reads were quality trimmed at Q25 with fastp and then assembled into clones with MiXCR by TCRdb, keeping productive beta chains. Every entry covers one CDR3 protein and lists the most common genes and DNA from its rows. The sample has hundreds of thousands of distinct CDR3 sequences on record, approximately 24% of them singletons. The ten largest clones capture 0.7% to 0.95% of the sample. Sequences were obtained from naive CD8+ T cells from blood, with Jurkat cell RNA spiked in. Reading the label with the study, this specimen's cell subset or site is: FACS-sorted CD8+CD4-CCR7+CD45RA+ naive T cells. The receptor set was obtained from a human donor in good health. Some libraries in this study had Jurkat cell RNA spiked in.

Remarks on this clonotype: Germline and junction disagree at one end, which may indicate a read error. This sequence joins TRBV29-1 and TRBJ2-2, with a tentative D call TRBD2 (5 bases). Per the germline V gene, CDR1 is SQVTM and CDR2 is ANQGSEA. The CDR3 length is 14 residues. The CDR3 region has the DNA TGCAGCGTTGAAAAGGCCAGTATGCCCGGGGAGCGGTTTTTT. It translates to CSVEKASMPGERFF.

CDR3 loop: CASSRTSGETQYF. Written as DNA, the CDR3 is TGTGCCAGCAGCCGGACTAGCGGAGAGACCCAGTACTTC. The rearrangement links TRBV3-1 to TRBJ2-5; TRBD2 aligns across 10 bases. This CDR3 contains 13 residues. CDR1 is LGHDT and CDR2 is YNNKEL in the germline V gene (reference sequence). Losses at the gene ends were 4 bases for V and 4 bases for J; bases not matched to a gene: 0.

This clonotype was recorded many times. This chain links TRBV9 with TRBJ2-7; 10 bases map to TRBD1. The V gene end was trimmed by 3 bases and the J gene end by 3 bases; junction bases not matched to a gene: 3. CDR1 and CDR2 (germline): SGDLS, YYNGEE. The CDR3 runs 14 residues. The CDR3 loop reads CASSAGQGNYEQYF. CDR3 DNA: TGTGCCAGCAGCGCGGGACAGGGGAACTACGAGCAGTACTTC. Complete variable domain (other parts from reference TRBV9 and TRBJ2-7): DSGVTQTPKHLITATGQRVTLRCSPRSGDLSVYWYQQSLDQGLQFLIQYYNGEERAKGNILERFSAQQFPDLHSELNLSSLELGDSALYFCASSAGQGNYEQYFGPGTRLTVT.

This clonotype appeared many times. The chain carries TRBV28 and TRBJ2-4; TRBD1 agrees at 9 bases. Trimming cost V 8 bases and J 8 bases; bases outside gene matches: 7. CDR1 is MDHEN, CDR2 SYDVKM, per germline. This CDR3 spans 13 amino acids. The CDR3 spells CASGEQGADIQYF. The CDR3 DNA is TGTGCCAGCGGTGAACAGGGGGCGGACATTCAGTACTTC.

The chain links TRBV6-1 to TRBJ2-7; D is tentatively TRBD1 or TRBD2 (7 bases each). This CDR3 comprises 16 residues. Trimming pared 8 bases from V and 2 bases from J, leaving 22 bases between. Germline CDR1 and CDR2: MNHNS and SASEGT. CDR3: CASRSRTGLEPYEQYF. CDR3 in DNA: TGTGCCAGCCGTTCGAGGACAGGACTAGAGCCCTACGAGCAGTACTTC.

Concerning this clonotype itself: A much larger clonotype is one base distant, so this may be a read error. The chain carries TRBV7-8 and TRBJ2-3; D possibly corresponds to TRBD1 (6 bases). The CDR3 covers 14 residues. V lost 5 bases and J 6 bases, leaving 15 bases between the germline ends. Germline CDR1 reads SGHVS; CDR2 reads FQNEAQ. The CDR3 loop reads CASSPTGLLDTQYF. The CDR3, as DNA: TGTGCCAGCAGCCCTACAGGGCTTTTGGATACGCAGTATTTT.

To note about this clonotype: The conserved final phenylalanine or tryptophan is absent from the CDR3, which likely points to a read error. This chain links TRBV5-3 with TRBJ2-6; D is unresolved. TRBV5-3 is marked as an open reading frame, function uncertain. Trimming removed 8 bases from V and 1 base from J, with 16 bases in between. CDR3 size: 16 residues. This CDR3 reads CASSPFGASGANVLTL. The CDR3 DNA reads TGTGCCAGCAGCCCCTTTGGAGCGTCTGGGGCCAACGTCCTGACTCTC.

A word on this clonotype: This sequence may be a read error, since a much larger clone differs from it by one base. The rearrangement uses TRBV7-9 and TRBJ1-1; D unresolved. Per germline, CDR1 SEHNR and CDR2 FQNEAQ (reference sequence). This CDR3 is 12 amino acids long. V lost 1 base and J 9 bases, leaving 9 bases between the germline ends. CDR3 coding DNA: TGTGCCAGCAGCTTAGGTTCACTCAAAGCTTTCTTT. It codes for CASSLGSLKAFF.

J is TRBJ1-1 and V is TRBV11-2; no clear D. Deletions cut 3 bases from V and 7 bases from J, with 9 bases between. CDR1 is SGHAT and CDR2 is FQNNGV in the germline V gene. This CDR3 comprises 12 residues. In nucleotides, the CDR3 is TGTGCCAGCAGCTTCCCAGGATTTGAAGCTTTCTTT. Translated: CASSFPGFEAFF.